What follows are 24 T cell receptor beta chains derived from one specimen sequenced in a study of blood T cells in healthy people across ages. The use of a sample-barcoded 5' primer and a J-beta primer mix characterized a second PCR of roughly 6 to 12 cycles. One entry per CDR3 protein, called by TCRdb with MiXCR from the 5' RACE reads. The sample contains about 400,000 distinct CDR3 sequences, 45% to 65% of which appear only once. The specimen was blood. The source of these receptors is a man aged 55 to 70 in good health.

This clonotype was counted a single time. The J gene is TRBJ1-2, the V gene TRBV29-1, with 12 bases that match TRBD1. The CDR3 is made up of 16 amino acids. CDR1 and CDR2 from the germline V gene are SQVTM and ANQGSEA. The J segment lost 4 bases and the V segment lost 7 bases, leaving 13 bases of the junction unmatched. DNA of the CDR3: TGCAGCGCCGTAACGGGACAGGGGGCGCTTGGCTATGGCTACACCTTC. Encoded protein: CSAVTGQGALGYGYTF.

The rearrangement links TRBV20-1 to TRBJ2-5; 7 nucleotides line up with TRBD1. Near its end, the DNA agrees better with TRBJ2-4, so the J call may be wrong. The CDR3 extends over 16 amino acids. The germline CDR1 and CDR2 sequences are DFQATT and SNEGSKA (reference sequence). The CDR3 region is CSARNPEGATKNIQYF. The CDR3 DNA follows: TGCAGTGCTAGAAACCCTGAGGGGGCGACCAAAAACATTCAGTACTTC.

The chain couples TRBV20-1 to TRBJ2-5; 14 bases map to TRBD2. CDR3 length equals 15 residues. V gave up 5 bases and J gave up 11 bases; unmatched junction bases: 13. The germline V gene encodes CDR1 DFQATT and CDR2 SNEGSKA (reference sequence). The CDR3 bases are TGCAGTGCTGGGACTAGCGGGAGCCCATACAATGAGCAGTACTTC. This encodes CSAGTSGSPYNEQYF.

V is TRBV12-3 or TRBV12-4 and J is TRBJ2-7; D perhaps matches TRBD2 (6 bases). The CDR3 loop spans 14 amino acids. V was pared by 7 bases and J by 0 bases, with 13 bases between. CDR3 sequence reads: CASTLGGVSYEQYF. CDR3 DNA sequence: TGTGCCAGCACCCTGGGAGGAGTCTCCTACGAGCAGTACTTC.

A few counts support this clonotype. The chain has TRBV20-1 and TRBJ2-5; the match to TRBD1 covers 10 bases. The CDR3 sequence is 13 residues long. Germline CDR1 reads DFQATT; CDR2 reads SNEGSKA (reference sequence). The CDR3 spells CSLKTGGRETQYF. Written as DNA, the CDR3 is TGCAGCCTCAAGACAGGGGGCCGGGAGACCCAGTACTTC.

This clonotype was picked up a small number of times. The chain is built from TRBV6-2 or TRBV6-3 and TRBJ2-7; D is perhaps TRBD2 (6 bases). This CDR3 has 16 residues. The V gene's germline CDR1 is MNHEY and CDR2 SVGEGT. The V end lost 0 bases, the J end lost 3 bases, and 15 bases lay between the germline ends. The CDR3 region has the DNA TGTGCCAGCAGTTACTCGTCGGAGGGGAGCCTCTACGAGCAGTACTTC. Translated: CASSYSSEGSLYEQYF.

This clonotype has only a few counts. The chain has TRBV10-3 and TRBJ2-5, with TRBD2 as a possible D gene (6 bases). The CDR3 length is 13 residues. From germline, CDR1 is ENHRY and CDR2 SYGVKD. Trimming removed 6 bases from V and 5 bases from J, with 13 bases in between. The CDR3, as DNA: TGTGCCATCAGAGCTAGCGACCGGGAGACCCAGTACTTC. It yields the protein CAIRASDRETQYF.

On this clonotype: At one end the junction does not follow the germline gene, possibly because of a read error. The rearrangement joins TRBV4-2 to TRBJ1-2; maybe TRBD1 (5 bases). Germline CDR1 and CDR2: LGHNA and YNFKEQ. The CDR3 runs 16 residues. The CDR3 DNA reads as TGTGCCGGCAGCCAGACGACGGGGCTACTAAACTATGGCTACACCTTC. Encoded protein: CAGSQTTGLLNYGYTF.

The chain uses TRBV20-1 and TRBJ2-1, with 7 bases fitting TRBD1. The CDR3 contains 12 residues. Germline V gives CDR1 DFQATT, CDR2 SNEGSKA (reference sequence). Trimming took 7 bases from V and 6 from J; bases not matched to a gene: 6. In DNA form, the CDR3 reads TGCAGTGAAAGACAGGGCATCAATGAGCAGTTCTTC. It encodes CSERQGINEQFF.

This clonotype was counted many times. The CDR3 is CASSHRDEQFF. The DNA of the CDR3 is TGTGCCAGCAGCCATAGGGATGAGCAGTTCTTC. V gene TRBV6-2 or TRBV6-3 combines with J gene TRBJ2-1; unclear D gene. Germline lookup yields CDR1 MNHEY and CDR2 SVGEGT. The CDR3 is 11 residues long. V was cut by 6 bases and J by 8 bases, with 8 bases left in between.

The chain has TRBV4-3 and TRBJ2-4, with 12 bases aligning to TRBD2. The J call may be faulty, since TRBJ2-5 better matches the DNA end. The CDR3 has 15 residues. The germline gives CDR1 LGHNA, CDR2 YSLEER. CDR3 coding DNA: TGCGCCAGCAGCCACGGACTAGCGGGATTAGAGACCCAGTACTTC. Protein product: CASSHGLAGLETQYF.

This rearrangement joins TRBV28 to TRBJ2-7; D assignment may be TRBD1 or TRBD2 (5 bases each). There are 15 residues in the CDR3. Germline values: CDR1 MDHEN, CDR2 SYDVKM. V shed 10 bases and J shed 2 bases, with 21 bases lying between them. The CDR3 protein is CANSTYGTATYEQYF. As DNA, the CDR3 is TGTGCCAACAGCACCTACGGGACGGCGACCTACGAGCAGTACTTC.

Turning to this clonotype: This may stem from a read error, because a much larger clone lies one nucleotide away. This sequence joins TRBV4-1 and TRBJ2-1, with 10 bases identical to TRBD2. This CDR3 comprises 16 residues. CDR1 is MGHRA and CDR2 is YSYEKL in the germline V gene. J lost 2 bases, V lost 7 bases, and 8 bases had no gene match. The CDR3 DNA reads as TGCGCCAGCAACCACGCCACTAGCGGGGCCTACAATGAGCAGTTCTTC. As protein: CASNHATSGAYNEQFF.

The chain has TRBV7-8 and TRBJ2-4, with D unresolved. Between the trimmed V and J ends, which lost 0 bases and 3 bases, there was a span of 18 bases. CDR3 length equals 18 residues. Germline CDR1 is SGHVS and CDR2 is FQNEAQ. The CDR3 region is CASSLAVEAELVKNIQYF. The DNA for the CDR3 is TGTGCCAGCAGCTTAGCGGTAGAGGCCGAGCTAGTCAAAAACATTCAGTACTTC.

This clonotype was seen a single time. The CDR3 region is CSVDQGPNQPQHF. The DNA of the CDR3 is TGCAGCGTGGACCAGGGCCCCAATCAGCCCCAGCATTTT. The genes are TRBV29-1 and TRBJ1-5; TRBD1 might be the D (5 bases). Germline loops: CDR1 SQVTM, CDR2 ANQGSEA. The CDR3 extends over 13 amino acids. The germline V and J ends were trimmed by 6 bases and 3 bases, with 12 bases remaining between them.

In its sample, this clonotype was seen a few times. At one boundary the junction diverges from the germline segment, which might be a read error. The CDR3 sequence is CASSQFRGSEQYF. The CDR3 coding sequence is TGTGCCAGTAGCCAATTCAGGGGAAGTGAGCAGTACTTC. The rearrangement joins TRBV3-1 to TRBJ2-4, with D possibly matching TRBD1 (6 bases). This CDR3 is built from 13 residues. Per germline, CDR1 LGHDT and CDR2 YNNKEL (reference sequence).

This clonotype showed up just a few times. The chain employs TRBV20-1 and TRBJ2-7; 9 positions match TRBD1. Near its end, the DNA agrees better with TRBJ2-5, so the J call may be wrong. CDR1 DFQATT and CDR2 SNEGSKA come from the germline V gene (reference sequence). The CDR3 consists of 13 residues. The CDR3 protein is CSAMDRGGETQYF. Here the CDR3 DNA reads TGCAGTGCTATGGACAGGGGCGGGGAGACCCAGTACTTC.

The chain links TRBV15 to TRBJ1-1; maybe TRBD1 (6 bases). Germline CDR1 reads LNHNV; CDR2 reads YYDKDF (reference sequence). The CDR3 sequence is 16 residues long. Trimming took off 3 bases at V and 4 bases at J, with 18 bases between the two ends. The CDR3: CATSSRGRGGRTEAFF. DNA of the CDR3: TGTGCCACCAGCAGTCGGGGGAGGGGGGGACGCACTGAAGCTTTCTTT.

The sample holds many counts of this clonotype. This CDR3 reads CSAQGRDPAVGALHF. In DNA form, the CDR3 reads TGCAGTGCCCAGGGCCGGGACCCCGCCGTGGGGGCCCTCCACTTT. This chain links TRBV20-1 with TRBJ1-6, with a tentative D call TRBD1 (5 bases). Germline V gene sequence: CDR1 DFQATT, CDR2 SNEGSKA (reference sequence). V gave up 6 bases and J gave up 14 bases, with 26 bases separating them. The CDR3 spans 15 residues.

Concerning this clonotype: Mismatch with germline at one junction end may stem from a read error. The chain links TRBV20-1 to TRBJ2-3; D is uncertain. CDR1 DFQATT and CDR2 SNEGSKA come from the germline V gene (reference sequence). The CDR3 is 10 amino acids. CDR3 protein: CSATLDMQYF. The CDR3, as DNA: TGCAGTGCAACCCTAGATATGCAGTATTTT.

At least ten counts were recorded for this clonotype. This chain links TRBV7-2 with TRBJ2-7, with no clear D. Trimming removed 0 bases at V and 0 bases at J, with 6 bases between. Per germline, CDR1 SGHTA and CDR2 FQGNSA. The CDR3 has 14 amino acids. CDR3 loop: CASSLAGDSYEQYF. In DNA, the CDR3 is TGTGCCAGCAGCTTAGCTGGGGACTCCTACGAGCAGTACTTC.

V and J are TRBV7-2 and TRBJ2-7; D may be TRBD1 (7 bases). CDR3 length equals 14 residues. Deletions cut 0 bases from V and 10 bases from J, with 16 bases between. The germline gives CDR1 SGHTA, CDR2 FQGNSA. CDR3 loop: CASSLARQGGTQYF. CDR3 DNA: TGTGCCAGCAGCTTAGCGCGGCAGGGGGGCACTCAGTACTTC.

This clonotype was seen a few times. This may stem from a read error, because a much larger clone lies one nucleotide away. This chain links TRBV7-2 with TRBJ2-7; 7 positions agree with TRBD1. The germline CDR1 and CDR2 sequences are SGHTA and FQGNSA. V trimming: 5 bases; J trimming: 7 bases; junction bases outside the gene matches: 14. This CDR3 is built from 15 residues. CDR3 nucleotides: TGTGCCAGCAGCCGAACGGGACAGCACGGCAATGAGCAGTACTTC. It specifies CASSRTGQHGNEQYF.

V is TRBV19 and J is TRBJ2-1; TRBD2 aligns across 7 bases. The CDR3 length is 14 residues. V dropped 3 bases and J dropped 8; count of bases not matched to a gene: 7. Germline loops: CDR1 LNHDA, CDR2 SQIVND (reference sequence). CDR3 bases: TGTGCCAGTAGTATCGAACTAGCGATCGATGAGCAGTTCTTC. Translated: CASSIELAIDEQFF.